This T cell receptor beta chain was profiled in a study of technical replicates of blood from a handful of donors. Clones were read by immunoSEQ multiplex PCR, and TCRdb kept only the in-frame ones, dropping some. The table has about 81,000 clones, approximately 90% seen once. The CDR3 contains 14 residues. J gave up 10 bases and V 5 bases, and 10 bases lay outside the gene matches. Germline CDR1 is SGHTA and CDR2 is FQGTGA. This sequence was found in a human donor in good health. The chain uses TRBV7-3 and TRBJ2-1; TRBD1 matches at 8 bases. Sequencing used T cells isolated from PBMCs. CDR3 DNA: TGTGCCAGCAGCGAAATTCAGGGGGCGGAGGAGCAGTTCTTC. The encoded protein is CASSEIQGAEEQFF.